The 27 T cell receptor beta chains listed next were all sequenced from one sample in a study of CD8 T cells in Susac syndrome. With random hexamers, 0.5 to 1 ug RNA was reverse transcribed. TCRdb redid the calling of the immunoSEQ multiplex PCR reads with MiXCR, one entry per CDR3 protein. The profile shows about 300,000 distinct CDR3 sequences, 85% of them singletons. The specimen sequenced was CD8+ T cells from PBMCs. The source is a human donor with multiple sclerosis.

This chain links TRBV7-6 with TRBJ1-2, with D perhaps TRBD1 (5 bases). The CDR3 is made up of 19 amino acids. V was shortened by 2 bases and J by 5 bases, with 27 bases between the two germline ends. Germline lookup yields CDR1 SGHVS and CDR2 FNYEAQ. As DNA, the CDR3 is TGTGCCAGCAGCTTATACCCGTCCGGGGCCCCCTTTCTGTATTATGGCTACACCTTC. Translating it yields CASSLYPSGAPFLYYGYTF.

This clonotype came up once. V gene TRBV24-1 combines with J gene TRBJ2-1; no firm D call. V lost 0 bases and J lost 2, with 7 bases in between. CDR3 length: 15 residues. The germline V gene has CDR1 KGHDR and CDR2 SFDVKD. The CDR3: CATSDLQAPYNEQFF. The CDR3 nucleotides are TGTGCCACCAGTGATTTGCAGGCCCCCTACAATGAGCAGTTCTTC.

The gene calls are TRBV12-3 or TRBV12-4 and TRBJ1-1; no clear D. CDR3 length: 13 residues. V was shortened by 8 bases and J by 3 bases, with 13 bases between the two germline ends. CDR3 residues: CASRGRADTEAFF. DNA of the CDR3: TGTGCCAGCCGTGGCAGAGCCGACACTGAAGCTTTCTTT.

The J gene is TRBJ2-1, the V gene TRBV6-2 or TRBV6-3; D is unclear. The ends were cut back, 3 bases at V and 11 bases at J, with 11 bases in the middle. The CDR3 runs to 12 residues. Germline loops: CDR1 MNHEY, CDR2 SVGEGT. CDR3 sequence (DNA): TGTGCCAGCAGTTATCCAGCTAAGCAGCAGTTCTTC. This encodes CASSYPAKQQFF.

This sequence joins TRBV5-6 and TRBJ1-2, with 7 bases lining up with TRBD1. Germline lookup yields CDR1 SGHDT and CDR2 YYEEEE. This CDR3 has 13 amino acids. Germline trimming cut 3 bases from V and 4 bases from J; bases unmatched to any gene: 3. CDR3 sequence reads: CASSSQGTYGYTF. The CDR3 DNA is TGTGCCAGCAGCTCACAGGGGACCTATGGCTACACCTTC.

The gene calls are TRBV2 and TRBJ2-3; 14 bases match TRBD2. J was trimmed by 4 bases and V by 3 bases; bases with no gene match: 0. The CDR3 length is 15 residues. The germline gives CDR1 SNHLY, CDR2 FYNNEI. CDR3 bases: TGTGCCAGCAGTGAGGGACTAGCGGGGGCAGATACGCAGTATTTT. Protein product: CASSEGLAGADTQYF.

The chain joins TRBV27 to TRBJ2-3; TRBD2 aligns across 10 bases. Germline loops: CDR1 MNHEY, CDR2 SMNVEV (reference sequence). The CDR3 is 18 amino acids. Trimming took 0 bases from V and 5 from J; bases not matched to a gene: 11. Here the CDR3 DNA reads TGTGCCAGCAGTTTATCGCTAAGGCTAGCGGGAGTCGGAGATACGCAGTATTTT. Amino acid sequence: CASSLSLRLAGVGDTQYF.

The rearrangement joins TRBV28 to TRBJ1-4, with D unclear. The germline V gene encodes CDR1 MDHEN and CDR2 SYDVKM. The CDR3 is 12 amino acids. V was trimmed by 8 bases and J by 0 bases, leaving 4 bases between them. The CDR3 DNA reads TGTGCCAGCCGGGCAACTAATGAAAAACTGTTTTTT. It translates to CASRATNEKLFF.

This chain uses TRBV9 with TRBJ2-7, with 9 bases matching TRBD2. Germline V gene sequence: CDR1 SGDLS, CDR2 YYNGEE. This CDR3 spans 15 amino acids. V dropped 4 bases and J dropped 0; count of bases not matched to a gene: 5. CDR3 bases: TGTGCCAGCAGCCAGACTAGCGGAACCTCCTACGAGCAGTACTTC. It encodes CASSQTSGTSYEQYF.

Only a few counts were recorded for this clonotype. The chain links TRBV6-2 or TRBV6-3 to TRBJ1-1; tentatively, D is TRBD1 (5 bases). Trimming removed 6 bases from V and 2 bases from J, with 19 bases in between. The CDR3 sequence is 16 residues long. Germline CDR1 MNHEY, CDR2 SVGEGT. The CDR3 loop is CASSRPRTSKNTEAFF. In nucleotides, the CDR3 is TGTGCCAGCAGCCGACCCCGGACAAGTAAAAACACTGAAGCTTTCTTT.

This rearrangement joins TRBV5-4 to TRBJ2-2; 9 bases agree with TRBD2. The CDR3 runs 19 residues. The germline CDR1 and CDR2 sequences are SGHNT and YYREEE (reference sequence). The J segment lost 2 bases and the V segment lost 3 bases, leaving 14 bases of the junction unmatched. DNA for the CDR3: TGTGCCAGCAGCTCGCGGAGCCCCGGGACTAGCTATAACACCGGGGAGCTGTTTTTT. Protein: CASSSRSPGTSYNTGELFF.

This rearrangement joins TRBV4-3 to TRBJ2-7; no reliable D call. The CDR3 is 15 residues long. Trimming took 0 bases from V and 4 from J, leaving 13 bases between them. CDR1 and CDR2 (germline): LGHNA, YSLEER. The CDR3 spells CASSQDVAVSYEQYF. CDR3 coding DNA: TGCGCCAGCAGCCAAGATGTGGCGGTATCGTACGAGCAGTACTTC.

There are a few counts of this clonotype. V gene TRBV27 combines with J gene TRBJ1-2; a weak D match, TRBD1 (5 bases). There are 16 residues in the CDR3. V lost 5 bases and J 4 bases, leaving 20 bases between the germline ends. CDR1 and CDR2 from the germline V gene are MNHEY and SMNVEV (reference sequence). The CDR3 sequence is CASSQAGTEVIYGYTF. CDR3 in DNA: TGTGCCAGCAGTCAAGCCGGGACCGAAGTAATCTATGGCTACACCTTC.

This chain links TRBV7-3 with TRBJ1-1, with 9 bases lining up with TRBD1. Germline V gene lookup returns CDR1 SGHTA and CDR2 FQGTGA. There are 15 residues in the CDR3. V gave up 2 bases and J gave up 4 bases; unmatched junction bases: 5. The CDR3 spells CASSLLATGGTEAFF. DNA for the CDR3: TGTGCCAGCAGCTTACTGGCGACAGGGGGCACTGAAGCTTTCTTT.

The rearrangement uses TRBV13 and TRBJ2-1; 11 bases match TRBD2. The CDR3 is 15 residues long. The germline CDR1 and CDR2 sequences are PRHDT and FYEKMQ (reference sequence). V shed 7 bases, J shed 5 bases, and the junction held 7 bases outside the gene matches. The CDR3 reads CASTSGLADNNEQFF. The CDR3 region has the DNA TGTGCCAGCACCTCGGGACTAGCGGACAACAATGAGCAGTTCTTC.

The chain has TRBV11-2 and TRBJ2-5; tentatively, D is TRBD1 or TRBD2 (6 bases each). V shed 3 bases and J shed 5 bases, with 19 bases lying between them. The CDR3 runs to 16 residues. The germline gives CDR1 SGHAT, CDR2 FQNNGV. CDR3 residues: CASSFGGVGGPETQYF. The DNA of the CDR3 is TGTGCCAGCAGCTTCGGCGGGGTTGGGGGGCCTGAGACCCAGTACTTC.

The chain is built from TRBV12-3 or TRBV12-4 and TRBJ2-7, with D possibly matching TRBD2 (5 bases). Trimming removed 7 bases at V and 7 bases at J, with 14 bases between. CDR3 length equals 12 residues. In nucleotides, the CDR3 is TGTGCCAGCACCTCGGACTTATCGGAGCAGTACTTC. Translated: CASTSDLSEQYF.

The rearrangement joins TRBV11-2 to TRBJ2-7; D is unresolved. Trimming removed 1 base at V and 3 bases at J, with 10 bases between. Germline CDR1 SGHAT, CDR2 FQNNGV. The CDR3 totals 14 residues. The CDR3 region has the DNA TGTGCCAGCAGCTTAGGTGGTCTGTTCTACGAGCAGTACTTC. This codes for CASSLGGLFYEQYF. Full variable domain (outside the CDR3, taken from reference TRBV11-2 and TRBJ2-7): EAGVAQSPRYKIIEKRQSVAFWCNPISGHATLYWYQQILGQGPKLLIQFQNNGVVDDSQLPKDRFSAERLKGVDSTLKIQPAKLEDSAVYLCASSLGGLFYEQYFGPGTRLTVT.

The chain uses TRBV15 and TRBJ1-5; D not resolved. CDR3 length: 15 residues. The V gene's germline CDR1 is LNHNV and CDR2 YYDKDF (reference sequence). V lost 0 bases, J lost 0 bases, and 6 bases lay in between. The DNA for the CDR3 is TGTGCCACCAGCAGAGAGACAAATAGCAATCAGCCCCAGCATTTT. Its translation: CATSRETNSNQPQHF. The variable domain in full, completed from reference TRBV15 and TRBJ1-5, reads DAMVIQNPRYQVTQFGKPVTLSCSQTLNHNVMYWYQQKSSQAPKLLFHYYDKDFNNEADTPDNFQSRRPNTSFCFLDIRSPGLGDTAMYLCATSRETNSNQPQHFGDGTRLSIL.

This chain connects TRBV5-6 to TRBJ2-5; TRBD1 matches at 7 bases. The germline gives CDR1 SGHDT, CDR2 YYEEEE. This CDR3 has 16 amino acids. The ends lost 2 bases at V and 5 bases at J; junction bases unmatched: 12. The CDR3 region is CASSLVPGQRLETQYF. CDR3 nucleotides: TGTGCCAGCAGCTTAGTCCCGGGACAGCGTCTGGAGACCCAGTACTTC.

The chain is built from TRBV20-1 and TRBJ2-7, with TRBD2 matching over 7 bases. J was trimmed by 6 bases and V by 0 bases; bases with no gene match: 8. The CDR3 consists of 14 residues. The germline V gene has CDR1 DFQATT and CDR2 SNEGSKA (reference sequence). The CDR3 region is CSARERLAFSEQYF. Here the CDR3 DNA reads TGCAGTGCTAGAGAACGACTAGCCTTCTCCGAGCAGTACTTC.

The CDR3 coding sequence is TGCGCCAGCAGCTTGGCCGGACTAATAGGGAAGAGCTCCTACAATGAGCAGTTCTTC. Protein: CASSLAGLIGKSSYNEQFF. The genes are TRBV5-1 and TRBJ2-1; D possibly corresponds to TRBD2 (6 bases). V was clipped by 0 bases and J by 0 bases, with 19 bases between them. This CDR3 spans 19 amino acids. From germline, CDR1 is SGHRS and CDR2 YFSETQ.

This chain joins TRBV7-9 and TRBJ2-7, with D possibly being TRBD1 (5 bases). The CDR3 has 14 residues. Trimming took 5 bases from V and 6 from J, leaving 17 bases between them. Germline V gives CDR1 SEHNR, CDR2 FQNEAQ (reference sequence). DNA of the CDR3: TGTGCCAGCAGCCCCCCGCAGGGCCCTCTCGAGCAGTACTTC. Its translation: CASSPPQGPLEQYF.

This clonotype showed up just a few times. The chain is built from TRBV20-1 and TRBJ2-3, with 9 positions matching TRBD2. This CDR3 comprises 13 residues. V dropped 1 base and J dropped 4; count of bases not matched to a gene: 0. CDR1 DFQATT and CDR2 SNEGSKA come from the germline V gene (reference sequence). CDR3 sequence (DNA): TGCAGTGCTAGAGGACTAGCGGCAGATACGCAGTATTTT. Its protein product is CSARGLAADTQYF.

V is TRBV4-3 and J is TRBJ1-2; D is unclear. Trimming removed 3 bases from V and 6 bases from J, with 11 bases in between. The CDR3 is 13 amino acids. CDR1 is LGHNA and CDR2 is YSLEER in the germline V gene. This CDR3 is CASSQAGIDGYTF. In DNA form, the CDR3 reads TGCGCCAGCAGCCAGGCCGGGATCGATGGCTACACCTTC.

This rearrangement joins TRBV19 to TRBJ1-1; TRBD1 matches at 11 bases. The CDR3 runs 16 residues. Germline assignment: CDR1 LNHDA and CDR2 SQIVND (reference sequence). J lost 10 bases, V lost 4 bases, and 14 bases had no gene match. This chain's CDR3 is CASSNVVGQGAIPAFF. DNA of the CDR3: TGTGCCAGTAGTAATGTGGTAGGACAGGGGGCGATCCCAGCTTTCTTT.

The CDR3 DNA is TGTGCCTGGAACTTCGGTGGGAACACTGAAGCTTTCTTT. Protein product: CAWNFGGNTEAFF. The chain employs TRBV30 and TRBJ1-1; no reliable D call. Germline V gives CDR1 GTSNPN, CDR2 SVGIG (reference sequence). The CDR3 sequence is 13 residues long. V was pared by 4 bases and J by 1 base, with 10 bases between.